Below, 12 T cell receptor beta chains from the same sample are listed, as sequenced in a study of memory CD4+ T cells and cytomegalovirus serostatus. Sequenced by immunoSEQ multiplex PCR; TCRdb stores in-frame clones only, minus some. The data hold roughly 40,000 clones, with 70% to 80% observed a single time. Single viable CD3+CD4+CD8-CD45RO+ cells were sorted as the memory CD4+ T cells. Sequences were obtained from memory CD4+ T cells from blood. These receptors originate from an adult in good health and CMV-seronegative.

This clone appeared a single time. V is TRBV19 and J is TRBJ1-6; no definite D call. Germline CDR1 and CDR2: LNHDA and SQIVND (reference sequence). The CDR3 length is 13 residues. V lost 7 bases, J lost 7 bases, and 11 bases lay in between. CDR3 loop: CASMKQQNSPLHF. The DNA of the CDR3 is TGTGCCAGTATGAAGCAGCAAAATTCACCCCTCCACTTT.

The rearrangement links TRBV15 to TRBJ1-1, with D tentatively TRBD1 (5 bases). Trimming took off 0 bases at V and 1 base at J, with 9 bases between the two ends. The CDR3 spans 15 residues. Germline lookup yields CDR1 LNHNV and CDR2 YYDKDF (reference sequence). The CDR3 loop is CATSRDGGGNTEAFF. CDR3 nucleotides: TGTGCCACCAGCAGAGATGGGGGGGGGAACACTGAAGCTTTCTTT.

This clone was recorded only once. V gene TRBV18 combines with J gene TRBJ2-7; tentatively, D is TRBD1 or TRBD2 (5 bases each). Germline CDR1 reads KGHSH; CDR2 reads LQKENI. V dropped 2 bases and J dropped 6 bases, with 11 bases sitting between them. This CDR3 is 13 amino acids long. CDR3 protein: CASSPVGAAEQYF. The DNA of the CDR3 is TGTGCCAGCTCACCAGTCGGGGCGGCCGAGCAGTACTTC.

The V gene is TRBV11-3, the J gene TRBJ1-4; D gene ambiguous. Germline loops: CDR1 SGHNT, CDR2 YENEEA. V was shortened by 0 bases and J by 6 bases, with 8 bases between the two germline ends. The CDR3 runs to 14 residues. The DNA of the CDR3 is TGTGCCAGCAGCTTAGATCGGAGGGATGAAAAACTGTTTTTT. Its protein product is CASSLDRRDEKLFF.

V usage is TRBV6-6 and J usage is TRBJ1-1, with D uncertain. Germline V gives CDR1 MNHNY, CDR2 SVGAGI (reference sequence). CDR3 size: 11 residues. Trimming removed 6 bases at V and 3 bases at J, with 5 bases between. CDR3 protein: CASSTHTEAFF. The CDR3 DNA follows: TGTGCCAGCAGCACCCACACTGAAGCTTTCTTT.

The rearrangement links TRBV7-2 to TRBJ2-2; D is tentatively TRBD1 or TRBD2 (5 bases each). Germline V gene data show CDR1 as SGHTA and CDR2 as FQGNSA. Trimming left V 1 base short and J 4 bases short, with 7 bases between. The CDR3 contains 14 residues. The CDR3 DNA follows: TGTGCCAGCAGCTTAGATGGGGGCACCGGGGAGCTGTTTTTT. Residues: CASSLDGGTGELFF.

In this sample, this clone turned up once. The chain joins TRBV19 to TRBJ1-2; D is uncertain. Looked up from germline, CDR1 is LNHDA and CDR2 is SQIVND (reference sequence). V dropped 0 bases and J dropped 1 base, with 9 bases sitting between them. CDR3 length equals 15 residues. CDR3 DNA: TGTGCCAGTAGTATAGACCGGGTCCTTAACTATGGCTACACCTTC. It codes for CASSIDRVLNYGYTF.

The CDR3 DNA is TGTGCCAGCAGCTCATCCCGGGACAGGGATGAGCAGTTCTTC. As protein: CASSSSRDRDEQFF. The rearrangement links TRBV7-2 to TRBJ2-1; 9 bases agree with TRBD1. Germline CDR1 reads SGHTA; CDR2 reads FQGNSA. There are 14 residues in the CDR3. Trimming took 4 bases from V and 8 from J; bases not matched to a gene: 6.

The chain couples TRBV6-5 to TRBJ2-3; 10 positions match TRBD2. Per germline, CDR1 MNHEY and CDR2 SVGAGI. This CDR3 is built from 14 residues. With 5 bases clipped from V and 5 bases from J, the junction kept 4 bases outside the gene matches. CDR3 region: CASSRSGGGDTQYF. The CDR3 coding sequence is TGTGCCAGCAGTAGGAGCGGGGGGGGAGATACGCAGTATTTT.

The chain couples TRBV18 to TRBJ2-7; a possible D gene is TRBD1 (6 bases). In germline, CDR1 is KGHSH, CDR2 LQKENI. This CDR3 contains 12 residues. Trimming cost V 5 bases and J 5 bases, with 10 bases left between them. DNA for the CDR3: TGTGCCAGCTCAGCGAAGGGGGACGAGCAGTACTTC. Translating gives CASSAKGDEQYF.

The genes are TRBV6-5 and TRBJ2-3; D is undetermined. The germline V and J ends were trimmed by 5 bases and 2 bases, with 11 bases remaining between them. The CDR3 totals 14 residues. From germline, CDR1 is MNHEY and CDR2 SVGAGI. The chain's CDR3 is CASSTTTFTDTQYF. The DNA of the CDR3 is TGTGCCAGCAGTACGACAACTTTCACAGATACGCAGTATTTT.

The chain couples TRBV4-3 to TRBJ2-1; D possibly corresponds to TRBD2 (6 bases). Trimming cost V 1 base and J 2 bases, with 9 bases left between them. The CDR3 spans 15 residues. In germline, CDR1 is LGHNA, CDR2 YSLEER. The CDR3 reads CASSQGREPYNEQFF. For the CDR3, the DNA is TGCGCCAGCAGCCAAGGTCGGGAGCCCTACAATGAGCAGTTCTTC.